Shown below are 5 T cell receptor beta chains from a single sample sequenced in a study of blood T cell repertoires in COVID-19. Produced via immunoSEQ multiplex PCR; TCRdb's table is partial and in-frame only. This sample has under 200,000 clones, with around 87% found just once. Specimen: peripheral blood. The receptors were gathered from a man aged 35-49 years with active or convalescent COVID-19.

The chain couples TRBV19 to TRBJ2-7, with 7 bases lining up with TRBD1. The trim removed 3 bases at V and 2 bases at J, leaving 7 bases unmatched. This CDR3 has 15 amino acids. The germline V gene has CDR1 LNHDA and CDR2 SQIVND (reference sequence). Written as DNA, the CDR3 is TGTGCCAGTAGTATCACTGGACAGGCTGCCTACGAGCAGTACTTC. Protein sequence: CASSITGQAAYEQYF. Based on the CDR3 plus reference TRBV19 and TRBJ2-7, the full variable domain is DGGITQSPKYLFRKEGQNVTLSCEQNLNHDAMYWYRQDPGQGLRLIYYSQIVNDFQKGDIAEGYSVSREKKESFPLTVTSAQKNPTAFYLCASSITGQAAYEQYFGPGTRLTVT.

V and J are TRBV20-1 and TRBJ1-1, with 8 bases identical to TRBD1. Germline V gives CDR1 DFQATT, CDR2 SNEGSKA (reference sequence). V gave up 3 bases and J gave up 5 bases; unmatched junction bases: 8. The CDR3 spans 14 residues. The CDR3 loop is CSASEFGQGTEAFF. Here the CDR3 DNA reads TGCAGTGCTAGTGAATTCGGACAGGGAACTGAAGCTTTCTTT.

As for this clone: The junction departs from germline at one end; a sequencing error may be responsible. This sequence joins TRBV7-6 and TRBJ2-2; 7 bases line up with TRBD1. Germline V CDR1 and CDR2: SGHVS, FNYEAQ. This CDR3 has 15 residues. The CDR3 region is CASTLGSGGTGELFF. The CDR3, as DNA: TGTGCCAGCACCTTAGGGTCAGGGGGCACCGGGGAGCTGTTTTTT.

This chain joins TRBV7-2 and TRBJ2-7; 11 bases agree with TRBD1. Losses at the gene ends were 5 bases for V and 4 bases for J; bases not matched to a gene: 4. Per the germline V gene, CDR1 is SGHTA and CDR2 is FQGNSA. The CDR3 covers 14 residues. The CDR3 is CASSRTGGGYEQYF. Written as DNA, the CDR3 is TGTGCCAGCAGCAGGACAGGGGGCGGTTACGAGCAGTACTTC.

The chain is built from TRBV7-9 and TRBJ2-7; no firm D call. This CDR3 is 13 amino acids long. V was pared by 1 base and J by 6 bases, with 10 bases between. Germline CDR1 is SEHNR and CDR2 is FQNEAQ (reference sequence). The CDR3 DNA sequence: TGTGCCAGCAGCTTAGGAGGTGACTTCGAGCAGTACTTC. It codes for CASSLGGDFEQYF. The full variable domain, with the rest looked up from reference TRBV7-9 and TRBJ2-7, is DTGVSQNPRHKITKRGQNVTFRCDPISEHNRLYWYRQTLGQGPEFLTYFQNEAQLEKSRLLSDRFSAERPKGSFSTLEIQRTEQGDSAMYLCASSLGGDFEQYFGPGTRLTVT.